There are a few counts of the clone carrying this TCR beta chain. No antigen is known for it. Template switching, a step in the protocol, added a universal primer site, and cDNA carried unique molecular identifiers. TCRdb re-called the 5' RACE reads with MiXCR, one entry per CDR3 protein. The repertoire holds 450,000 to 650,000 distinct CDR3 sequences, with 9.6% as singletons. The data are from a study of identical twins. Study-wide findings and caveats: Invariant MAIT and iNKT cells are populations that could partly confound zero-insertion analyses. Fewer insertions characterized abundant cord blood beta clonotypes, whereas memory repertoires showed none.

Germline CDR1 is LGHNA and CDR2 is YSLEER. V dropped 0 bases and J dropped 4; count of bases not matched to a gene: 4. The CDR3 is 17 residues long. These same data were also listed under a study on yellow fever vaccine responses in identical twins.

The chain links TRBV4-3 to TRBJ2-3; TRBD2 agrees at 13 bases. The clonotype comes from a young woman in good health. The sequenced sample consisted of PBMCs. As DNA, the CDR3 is TGCGCCAGCAGCCAAGAGCCCGGACTAGCGGGAGCAGATACGCAGTATTTT. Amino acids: CASSQEPGLAGADTQYF.